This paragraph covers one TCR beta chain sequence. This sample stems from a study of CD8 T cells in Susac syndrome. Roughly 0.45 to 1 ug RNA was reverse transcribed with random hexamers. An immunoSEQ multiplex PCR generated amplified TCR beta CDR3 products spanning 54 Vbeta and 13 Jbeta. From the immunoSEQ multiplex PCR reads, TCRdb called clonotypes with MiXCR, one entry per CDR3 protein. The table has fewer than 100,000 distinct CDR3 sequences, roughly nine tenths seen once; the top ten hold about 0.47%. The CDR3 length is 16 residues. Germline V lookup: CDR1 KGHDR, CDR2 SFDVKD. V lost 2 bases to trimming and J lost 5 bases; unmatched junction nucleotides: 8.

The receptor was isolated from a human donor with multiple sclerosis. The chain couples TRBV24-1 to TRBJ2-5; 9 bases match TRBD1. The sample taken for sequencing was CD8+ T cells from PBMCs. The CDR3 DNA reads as TGTGCCACCAGTGATTACCTGGGACAGGGAGGTGAGACCCAGTACTTC. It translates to CATSDYLGQGGETQYF.